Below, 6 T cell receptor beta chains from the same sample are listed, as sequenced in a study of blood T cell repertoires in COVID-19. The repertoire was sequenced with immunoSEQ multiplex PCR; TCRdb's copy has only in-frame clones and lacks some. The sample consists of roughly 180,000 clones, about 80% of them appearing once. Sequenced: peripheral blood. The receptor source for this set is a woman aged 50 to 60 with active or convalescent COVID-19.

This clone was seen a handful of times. In DNA form, the CDR3 reads TGCAGCGTTCTCGGTCAGGGGTTGACTGAAGCTTTCTTT. Residues: CSVLGQGLTEAFF. The chain carries TRBV29-1 and TRBJ1-1, with a tentative D call TRBD1 (6 bases). Germline values: CDR1 SQVTM, CDR2 ANQGSEA. Trimming stripped 5 bases from V and 5 bases from J, with 15 bases between. CDR3 length: 13 amino acids.

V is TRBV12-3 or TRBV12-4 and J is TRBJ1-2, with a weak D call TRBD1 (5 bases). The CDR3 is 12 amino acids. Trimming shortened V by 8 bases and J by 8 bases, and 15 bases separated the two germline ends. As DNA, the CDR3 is TGTGCCAGCGGGTCCCAGGGTGGCGGCTACACCTTC. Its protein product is CASGSQGGGYTF.

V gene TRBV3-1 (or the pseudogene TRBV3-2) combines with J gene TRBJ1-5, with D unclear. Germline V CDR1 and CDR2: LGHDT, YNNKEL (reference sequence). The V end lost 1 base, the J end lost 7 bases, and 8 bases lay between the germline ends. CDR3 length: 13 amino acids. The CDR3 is CASSQARSQPQHF. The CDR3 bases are TGTGCCAGCAGCCAAGCCAGGTCACAGCCCCAGCATTTT.

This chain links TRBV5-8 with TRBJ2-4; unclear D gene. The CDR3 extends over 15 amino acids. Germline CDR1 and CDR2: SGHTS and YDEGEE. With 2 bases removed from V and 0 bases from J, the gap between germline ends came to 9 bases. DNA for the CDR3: TGTGCCAGCAGCTTACGTAGATCAGCCAAAAACATTCAGTACTTC. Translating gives CASSLRRSAKNIQYF. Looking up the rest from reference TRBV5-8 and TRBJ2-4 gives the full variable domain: EAGVTQSPTHLIKTRGQQATLRCSPISGHTSVYWYQQALGLGLQFLLWYDEGEERNRGNFPPRFSGRQFPNYSSELNVNALELEDSALYLCASSLRRSAKNIQYFGAGTRLSVL.

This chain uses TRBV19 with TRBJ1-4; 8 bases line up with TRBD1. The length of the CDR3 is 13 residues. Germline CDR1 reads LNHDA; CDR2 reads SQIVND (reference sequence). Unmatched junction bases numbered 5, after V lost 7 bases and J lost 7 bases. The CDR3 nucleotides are TGTGCCAGTACAAGGACAGGGACTGAAAAACTGTTTTTT. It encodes CASTRTGTEKLFF.

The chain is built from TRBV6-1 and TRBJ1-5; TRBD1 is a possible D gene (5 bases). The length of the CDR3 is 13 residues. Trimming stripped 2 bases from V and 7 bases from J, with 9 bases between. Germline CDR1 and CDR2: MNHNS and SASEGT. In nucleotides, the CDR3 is TGTGCCAGCAGTGAACAGGGTCACCAGCCCCAGCATTTT. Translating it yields CASSEQGHQPQHF.